These 9 T cell receptor beta chains were sequenced from one sample in a study of cytomegalovirus exposure and HLA in healthy donors. The PCR made use of 60 Vbeta and 13 Jbeta primers. TCRdb keeps only in-frame clones here, not all; method: immunoSEQ multiplex PCR. The repertoire holds some 150,000 clones, with 87% as singletons. Material for sequencing was PBMCs. The origin of the receptors is a woman aged 25 to 39 in good health and CMV-seronegative.

This chain uses TRBV4-1 with TRBJ2-1; 8 positions match TRBD2. The length of the CDR3 is 13 residues. V trimming: 1 base; J trimming: 15 bases; junction bases outside the gene matches: 8. The V gene's germline CDR1 is MGHRA and CDR2 YSYEKL. The CDR3 loop reads CASSQAGSGDLFF. CDR3 sequence (DNA): TGCGCCAGCAGCCAAGCGGGTAGCGGGGATCTGTTCTTC.

The chain joins TRBV7-9 to TRBJ1-4; 7 bases are shared with TRBD1. Germline CDR1 and CDR2: SEHNR and FQNEAQ (reference sequence). The CDR3 length is 17 residues. J gave up 3 bases and V 5 bases, and 12 bases lay outside the gene matches. CDR3 sequence: CASSEPFRGLANEKLFF. DNA for the CDR3: TGTGCCAGCAGCGAACCGTTTAGGGGGCTTGCTAATGAAAAACTGTTTTTT.

The chain uses TRBV7-9 and TRBJ1-1; D perhaps matches TRBD1 (5 bases). Germline CDR1 and CDR2: SEHNR and FQNEAQ (reference sequence). Trimming took 2 bases from V and 3 from J, leaving 16 bases between them. The CDR3 runs to 16 residues. The CDR3 reads CASSLTPQGRDTEAFF. CDR3 nucleotide sequence: TGTGCCAGCAGCTTAACGCCCCAGGGCCGGGACACTGAAGCTTTCTTT.

The chain joins TRBV4-1 to TRBJ2-3; 7 bases match TRBD2. Germline CDR1 MGHRA, CDR2 YSYEKL. The trim removed 1 base at V and 1 base at J, leaving 5 bases unmatched. The CDR3 is 16 residues long. CDR3 DNA sequence: TGCGCCAGCAGCCAAGGATTGGCGGGGGGCACAGATACGCAGTATTTT. It yields the protein CASSQGLAGGTDTQYF.

This rearrangement joins TRBV10-3 to TRBJ1-1; D remains ambiguous. The CDR3 loop spans 13 amino acids. The germline V gene encodes CDR1 ENHRY and CDR2 SYGVKD. V dropped 8 bases and J dropped 8 bases, with 18 bases sitting between them. The CDR3 here is CAIQSGEGGEAFF. CDR3 bases: TGTGCCATCCAGTCTGGTGAGGGAGGAGAAGCTTTCTTT.

The CDR3 here is CASSLISGGGTQYF. The DNA for the CDR3 is TGTGCCAGCAGCTTGATTAGCGGGGGAGGGACCCAGTACTTC. The rearrangement links TRBV5-5 to TRBJ2-5; 9 positions agree with TRBD2. The CDR3 is 14 residues long. Germline CDR1 reads SGHKS; CDR2 reads YYEKEE (reference sequence). V dropped 1 base and J dropped 7; count of bases not matched to a gene: 5.

This clone was recorded only once. The chain carries TRBV18 and TRBJ2-3; a weak D match, TRBD2 (7 bases). V shed 1 base and J shed 4 bases, with 15 bases lying between them. CDR1 KGHSH and CDR2 LQKENI come from the germline V gene. The CDR3 spans 16 residues. The CDR3 DNA reads as TGTGCCAGCTCACCACGTATGAGGGGGGGAGCAGATACGCAGTATTTT. Translation gives CASSPRMRGGADTQYF.

This rearrangement joins TRBV5-6 to TRBJ2-7, with D possibly TRBD2 on 6 matching bases. V lost 2 bases, J lost 4 bases, and 10 bases lay in between. This CDR3 is 13 amino acids long. Per the germline V gene, CDR1 is SGHDT and CDR2 is YYEEEE. CDR3 sequence: CASSLRGTYEQYF. The CDR3 coding sequence is TGTGCCAGCAGCTTACGCGGGACTTACGAGCAGTACTTC.

This clone was seen once. This sequence joins TRBV27 and TRBJ1-5, with D possibly matching TRBD1 (5 bases). Trimming removed 5 bases from V and 4 bases from J, with 9 bases in between. The CDR3 sequence is 13 residues long. The germline V gene encodes CDR1 MNHEY and CDR2 SMNVEV (reference sequence). CDR3 amino acids: CASSPHRNQPQHF. CDR3 DNA sequence: TGTGCCAGCAGTCCACACAGGAATCAGCCCCAGCATTTT.